This TCR beta chain was observed in a study of beta chain features in type 1 diabetes. Study conclusions and caveats: Researchers cautioned that cDNA sequencing could over-represent cells with high TCR expression. In all four CD4+ subsets, TCRB CDR3 length was significantly, moderately reduced in type 1 diabetes.

The authors reverse transcribed all of the isolated RNA, so sequencing captured expressed TCRB transcripts. The assay was immunoSEQ multiplex PCR, and TCRdb's table has in-frame clones only and misses some. This sample has roughly 350,000 clones, with 8% to 10% found just once. With respect to this clone: The antigen is undetermined.

The CDR3 loop spans 15 amino acids. V shed 0 bases and J 4 bases; nucleotides not matched to a gene: 4. Germline V lookup: CDR1 SGHNT, CDR2 YYREEE (reference sequence). What was sequenced was central memory CD4+ T cells from blood. The chain joins TRBV5-4 to TRBJ2-1; 7 bases align to TRBD2. The TCR originated in a man aged 25-40 years with type 1 diabetes. The CDR3 region has the DNA TGTGCCAGCAGCTTGGATGTTAGCGGGTACAATGAGCAGTTCTTC. It codes for CASSLDVSGYNEQFF. The full variable domain, with the rest looked up from reference TRBV5-4 and TRBJ2-1, is ETGVTQSPTHLIKTRGQQVTLRCSSQSGHNTVSWYQQALGQGPQFIFQYYREEENGRGNFPPRFSGLQFPNYSSELNVNALELDDSALYLCASSLDVSGYNEQFFGPGTRLTVL.